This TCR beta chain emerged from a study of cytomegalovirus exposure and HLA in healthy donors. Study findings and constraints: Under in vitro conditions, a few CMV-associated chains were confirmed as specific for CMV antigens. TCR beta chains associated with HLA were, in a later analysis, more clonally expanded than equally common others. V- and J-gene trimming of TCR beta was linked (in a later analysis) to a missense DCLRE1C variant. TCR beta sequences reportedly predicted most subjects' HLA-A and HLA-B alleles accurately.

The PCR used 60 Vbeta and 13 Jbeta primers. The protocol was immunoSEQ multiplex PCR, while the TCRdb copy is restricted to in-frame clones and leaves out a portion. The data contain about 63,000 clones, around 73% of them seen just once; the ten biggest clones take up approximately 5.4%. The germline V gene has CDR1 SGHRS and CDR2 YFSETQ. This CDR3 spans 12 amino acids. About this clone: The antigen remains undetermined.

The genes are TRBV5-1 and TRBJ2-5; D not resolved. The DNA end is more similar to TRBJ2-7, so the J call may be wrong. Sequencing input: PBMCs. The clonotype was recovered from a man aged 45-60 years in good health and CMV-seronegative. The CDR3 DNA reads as TGCGCCAGCAGCTTGGCCGCGGCCGAGCAGTACTTC. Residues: CASSLAAAEQYF.